This T cell receptor beta chain was captured in a study of T cells in Graves' hyperthyroidism and ophthalmopathy. This clonotype was seen at least ten times. TCR beta CDR3 regions were amplified from RNA transcripts. A set of HTBI primers served as the primers for a first-round RT-PCR of the TCR CDR3. One entry per CDR3 protein, called by TCRdb with MiXCR from the multiplex PCR reads. The table has 530,000 or so distinct CDR3 sequences, roughly a sixth seen once. V dropped 6 bases and J dropped 6; count of bases not matched to a gene: 20. This CDR3 is built from 19 residues. Germline V CDR1 and CDR2: MDHEN, SYDVKM.

This clonotype was obtained from a woman aged 18 to 35 with Graves' ophthalmopathy. The sequenced sample consisted of blood. V is TRBV28 and J is TRBJ2-3; 11 bases map to TRBD2. The CDR3 DNA sequence: TGTGCCAGCAGCCACCGCCTAGCGGGGGGCCCTAGGGCGCGGGATACGCAGTATTTT. It specifies CASSHRLAGGPRARDTQYF.